The clone carrying this TCR beta chain was recorded a few times. Its antigen is not identified. This sample is part of a study of post-analysis software for immune sequencing data. The V gene's germline CDR1 is MNHNY and CDR2 SVGAGI (reference sequence). The CDR3 totals 14 residues. Trimming stripped 0 bases from V and 6 bases from J, with 9 bases between. Study-wide results and caveats: By F measure, strong co-clustering occurred among samples prepared in the same batch. Among 5 or 6 TRBV segments more frequent in patients than controls were TRBV5-6, TRBV5-1 and TRBV20-1.

Unique molecular identifiers had been added to the TCR beta cDNA libraries. MiXCR, run by TCRdb on the PCR reads, gives a single entry per CDR3 protein. The sample includes 350,000 to 450,000 distinct CDR3 sequences, 30% to 40% of them seen just once. The origin of this receptor is a girl aged 2 to 10 with multiple sclerosis. The material sequenced was blood. This sequence joins TRBV6-6 and TRBJ2-1; D gene unclear. The CDR3, as DNA: TGTGCCAGCAGTTACTCGAAAAGTGGCAATGAGCAGTTCTTC. Translating gives CASSYSKSGNEQFF.